The 31 T cell receptor beta chains below were found in one sample sequenced in a study of beta chain features in type 1 diabetes. Expressed TCRB transcripts were sequenced, since all the RNA that had been isolated was reverse transcribed. Measured with immunoSEQ multiplex PCR; TCRdb has only the in-frame clones, and not every one. This table holds more than 30,000 clones, around 60% found once. The material sequenced was Tregs from blood. These TCRs come from a woman under 40 in good health.

V gene TRBV6-5 combines with J gene TRBJ2-5, with 7 bases identical to TRBD2. CDR1 and CDR2 from the germline V gene are MNHEY and SVGAGI. After removal of 0 bases from V and 7 bases from J, the junction contained 2 bases not matched to a gene. This CDR3 spans 13 amino acids. The CDR3 loop is CASSYSGEGTQYF. CDR3 in DNA: TGTGCCAGCAGTTACTCTGGGGAGGGGACCCAGTACTTC.

This clone was seen more than once but under ten times. The chain joins TRBV7-3 to TRBJ2-1, with 9 bases aligning to TRBD2. The CDR3 contains 16 residues. Germline trimming cut 3 bases from V and 8 bases from J; bases unmatched to any gene: 11. Per germline, CDR1 SGHTA and CDR2 FQGTGA. CDR3 protein: CASSLFRASGIDEQFF. Written as DNA, the CDR3 is TGTGCCAGCAGCTTGTTTCGGGCTAGCGGGATCGATGAGCAGTTCTTC.

As concerns this clone: Different DNA sequences within this sample yield the same CDR3. The CDR3 nucleotides read TGTGCCAGCAGCCTTAGCGGAAGCTCCTACAATGAGCAGTTCTTC. It is translated as CASSLSGSSYNEQFF. V is TRBV7-2 and J is TRBJ2-1, with D possibly matching TRBD2 (6 bases). V shed 5 bases and J shed 0 bases, with 11 bases lying between them. Germline lookup yields CDR1 SGHTA and CDR2 FQGNSA. The CDR3 runs to 15 residues.

This clone was seen a few times. The J gene is TRBJ2-6, the V gene TRBV7-6, with 9 bases matching TRBD2. This CDR3 has 20 residues. V shed 4 bases and J 0 bases; nucleotides not matched to a gene: 13. Germline V gene data show CDR1 as SGHVS and CDR2 as FNYEAQ. The CDR3 DNA is TGTGCCAGCAGCTCCCATCTAGGGGTTAGCGGGAGCTCTGGGGCCAACGTCCTGACTTTC. This translates into CASSSHLGVSGSSGANVLTF.

The V and J genes are TRBV9 and TRBJ2-2; 10 bases line up with TRBD1. Per germline, CDR1 SGDLS and CDR2 YYNGEE. The CDR3 has 17 amino acids. Losses at the gene ends were 4 bases for V and 7 bases for J; bases not matched to a gene: 13. CDR3 amino acids: CASSLPLGQGMGGELFF. The CDR3 DNA sequence: TGTGCCAGCAGCTTACCGTTGGGACAGGGGATGGGCGGGGAGCTGTTTTTT.

There are a few counts of this clone. The genes are TRBV5-4 and TRBJ2-1; 8 nucleotides agree with TRBD1. Germline values: CDR1 SGHNT, CDR2 YYREEE (reference sequence). With 4 bases clipped from V and 7 bases from J, the junction kept 7 bases outside the gene matches. The CDR3 covers 14 residues. This CDR3 reads CASSRQGLGNEQFF. For the CDR3, the DNA is TGTGCCAGCAGCCGACAGGGGTTGGGGAATGAGCAGTTCTTC. Drawing the rest from reference TRBV5-4 and TRBJ2-1, the complete variable domain is ETGVTQSPTHLIKTRGQQVTLRCSSQSGHNTVSWYQQALGQGPQFIFQYYREEENGRGNFPPRFSGLQFPNYSSELNVNALELDDSALYLCASSRQGLGNEQFFGPGTRLTVL.

In this sample, this clone turned up a few times. The chain uses TRBV6-1 and TRBJ1-2; 9 positions match TRBD1. V was clipped by 1 base and J by 6 bases; unmatched bases: 0. The CDR3 extends over 13 amino acids. CDR1 MNHNS and CDR2 SASEGT come from the germline V gene. The CDR3 nucleotides are TGTGCCAGCAGTGAAGGGACAGGGGATGGCTACACCTTC. Amino acids: CASSEGTGDGYTF.

V is TRBV18 and J is TRBJ2-7; 10 bases agree with TRBD1. The J segment lost 4 bases and the V segment lost 3 bases, leaving 12 bases of the junction unmatched. CDR1 is KGHSH and CDR2 is LQKENI in the germline V gene. The CDR3 is made up of 17 amino acids. CDR3 in amino acids: CASSPGLIGTGVYEQYF. The CDR3 DNA is TGTGCCAGCTCACCCGGCCTGATCGGGACAGGGGTGTACGAGCAGTACTTC.

The V and J genes are TRBV14 and TRBJ2-1, with 7 bases that match TRBD1. Germline V lookup: CDR1 SGHDN, CDR2 FVKESK. J lost 1 base, V lost 2 bases, and 8 bases had no gene match. The CDR3 extends over 17 amino acids. The CDR3 spells CASSQLLGTVSYNEQFF. The CDR3 nucleotides read TGTGCCAGCAGCCAATTACTCGGGACAGTATCCTACAATGAGCAGTTCTTC.

V gene TRBV2 combines with J gene TRBJ1-1; D remains ambiguous. CDR1 and CDR2 (germline): SNHLY, FYNNEI. The CDR3 loop spans 13 amino acids. V was trimmed by 6 bases and J by 2 bases, leaving 10 bases between them. As DNA, the CDR3 is TGTGCCAGCAGCCGGGAGATCAACACTGAAGCTTTCTTT. It codes for CASSREINTEAFF. The variable domain in full, with the rest retrieved from reference TRBV2 and TRBJ1-1, is EPEVTQTPSHQVTQMGQEVILRCVPISNHLYFYWYRQILGQKVEFLVSFYNNEISEKSEIFDDQFSVERPDGSNFTLKIRSTKLEDSAMYFCASSREINTEAFFGQGTRLTVV.

V is TRBV7-3 and J is TRBJ2-5; D is possibly TRBD2 (5 bases). V lost 2 bases to trimming and J lost 5 bases, with 18 bases between them. The CDR3 extends over 16 amino acids. Germline-derived CDR1 and CDR2 are SGHTA and FQGTGA. The CDR3 nucleotides are TGTGCCAGCAGCTTAGGCGGACTGCCTTCGGGTGAGACCCAGTACTTC. This sequence encodes CASSLGGLPSGETQYF.

This clone has more than one count but fewer than ten. The chain couples TRBV7-9 to TRBJ1-3; D gene uncertain. V lost 5 bases and J 0 bases, leaving 14 bases between the germline ends. Germline lookup yields CDR1 SEHNR and CDR2 FQNEAQ (reference sequence). CDR3 size: 16 residues. In DNA, the CDR3 is TGTGCCAGCAGCCTATCGTTAGCAACCTCTGGAAACACCATATATTTT. Translating it yields CASSLSLATSGNTIYF.

This chain connects TRBV7-9 to TRBJ2-3; TRBD2 agrees at 8 bases. Per germline, CDR1 SEHNR and CDR2 FQNEAQ (reference sequence). The CDR3 loop spans 14 amino acids. V was pared by 3 bases and J by 8 bases, with 7 bases of the junction left unmatched. Written as DNA, the CDR3 is TGTGCCAGCAGCTTGGGGACTAGTGGTGCTACGCAGTATTTT. Its translation is CASSLGTSGATQYF.

This clone was seen more than once but under ten times. The chain employs TRBV19 and TRBJ1-5; the D is unclear. CDR3 length: 17 amino acids. The ends were cut back, 6 bases at V and 6 bases at J, with 24 bases in the middle. Per germline, CDR1 LNHDA and CDR2 SQIVND (reference sequence). CDR3 sequence reads: CASSRAETLGDGQPQHF. CDR3 DNA sequence: TGTGCCAGTAGCAGAGCTGAGACTCTCGGGGATGGTCAGCCCCAGCATTTT.

J is TRBJ1-1 and V is TRBV7-3; 7 bases agree with TRBD1. The germline gives CDR1 SGHTA, CDR2 FQGTGA. There are 14 residues in the CDR3. The V and J ends lost 2 bases and 2 bases, in that order; junction bases with no gene match: 2. The CDR3 DNA sequence: TGTGCCAGCAGCTTAGGACAGGCCAACACTGAAGCTTTCTTT. Amino acid sequence: CASSLGQANTEAFF.

The chain is built from TRBV6-4 and TRBJ1-2, with D possibly matching TRBD1 (5 bases). V was pared by 6 bases and J by 2 bases, with 13 bases between. This CDR3 comprises 14 residues. CDR1 and CDR2 (germline): MRHNA, SNTAGT. For the CDR3, the DNA is TGTGCCAGCAGACAAACGGGGGGGAACTATGGCTACACCTTC. It encodes CASRQTGGNYGYTF.

V and J are TRBV4-3 and TRBJ2-1; 7 bases map to TRBD1. Losses at the gene ends were 3 bases for V and 2 bases for J; bases not matched to a gene: 7. The V gene's germline CDR1 is LGHNA and CDR2 YSLEER. This CDR3 is built from 16 residues. This CDR3 is CASSQIQGETYNEQFF. CDR3 nucleotides: TGCGCCAGCAGCCAGATTCAGGGGGAGACCTACAATGAGCAGTTCTTC.

This clone turned up a few times. The chain combines TRBV21-1 with TRBJ2-7; the table calls TRBD1, which could not be checked here. TRBV21-1 has pseudogene status. The CDR3 has 18 residues. CDR3: CASSRERRAGTGAHEQYF. CDR3 nucleotide sequence: TGTGCCAGCAGCAGAGAGAGAAGGGCCGGGACAGGGGCCCACGAGCAGTACTTC.

This clone was seen only once. The chain couples TRBV10-3 to TRBJ2-7, with 11 nucleotides matching TRBD2. Per germline, CDR1 ENHRY and CDR2 SYGVKD. CDR3 size: 16 residues. Unmatched junction bases numbered 8, after V lost 4 bases and J lost 3 bases. For the CDR3, the DNA is TGTGCCATCAGTGGGGGACTAGCGGAGGGGGGCTACGAGCAGTACTTC. It encodes CAISGGLAEGGYEQYF.

This clone is termed medium-sized (0.01 to 0.1%). This chain connects TRBV18 to TRBJ2-1; 7 bases align to TRBD1. CDR1 KGHSH and CDR2 LQKENI come from the germline V gene. J was trimmed by 7 bases and V by 0 bases; bases with no gene match: 9. This CDR3 spans 16 amino acids. The CDR3 nucleotides read TGTGCCAGCTCACCACCCGAGGGGGCTTTAGGTAATGAGCAGTTCTTC. This gives the protein CASSPPEGALGNEQFF.

V gene TRBV28 combines with J gene TRBJ2-5; D possibly corresponds to TRBD1 (5 bases). The J call may be incorrect, as the DNA end agrees better with TRBJ2-7. This CDR3 contains 14 residues. Germline CDR1 MDHEN, CDR2 SYDVKM. CDR3 bases: TGTGCCAGCAGTTCCCCCCAGGGTTCCTACGAGCAGTACTTC. Translation: CASSSPQGSYEQYF.

This clone showed up just a few times. V gene TRBV9 combines with J gene TRBJ2-7; TRBD2 agrees at 13 bases. This CDR3 region has 14 residues. V was pared by 6 bases and J by 6 bases, with 6 bases of the junction left unmatched. The germline V gene encodes CDR1 SGDLS and CDR2 YYNGEE. CDR3 protein: CASTPGLAGAEQYF. The CDR3 DNA sequence: TGTGCCAGCACCCCCGGACTAGCGGGAGCCGAGCAGTACTTC.

The chain uses TRBV21-1 and TRBJ1-1; the D call in the table, TRBD1, was not verified against the DNA. TRBV21-1 is listed as a pseudogene. The CDR3 sequence is 17 residues long. CDR3 loop: CASTGTGKVNLNTEAFF. The CDR3 DNA sequence: TGTGCCAGCACCGGGACAGGGAAGGTGAATTTGAACACTGAAGCTTTCTTT.

V gene TRBV18 combines with J gene TRBJ1-5; D is unclear. V shed 4 bases and J shed 5 bases, with 9 bases lying between them. Germline V gene sequence: CDR1 KGHSH, CDR2 LQKENI. The CDR3 is 13 amino acids. The CDR3, as DNA: TGTGCCAGCTCACGAGGGTCCGATCAGCCCCAGCATTTT. It translates to CASSRGSDQPQHF.

In its sample, this clone was seen once. The chain uses TRBV5-1 and TRBJ2-7; D remains ambiguous. V was shortened by 0 bases and J by 2 bases, with 6 bases between the two germline ends. CDR1 and CDR2 from the germline V gene are SGHRS and YFSETQ. The CDR3 sequence is 13 residues long. The CDR3 loop reads CASSLEGAYEQYF. CDR3 bases: TGCGCCAGCAGCTTGGAAGGAGCCTACGAGCAGTACTTC. Together with reference TRBV5-1 and TRBJ2-7, the CDR3 gives the full variable domain: KAGVTQTPRYLIKTRGQQVTLSCSPISGHRSVSWYQQTPGQGLQFLFEYFSETQRNKGNFPGRFSGRQFSNSRSEMNVSTLELGDSALYLCASSLEGAYEQYFGPGTRLTVT.

The table lists this clone with a few counts. The chain recombines TRBV10-3 with TRBJ1-4, with TRBD1 matching over 10 bases. This CDR3 is 13 amino acids long. V gave up 8 bases and J gave up 7 bases; unmatched junction bases: 4. In germline, CDR1 is ENHRY, CDR2 SYGVKD. The CDR3: CAIGTGAGEKLFF. The CDR3 region has the DNA TGTGCCATCGGGACAGGGGCAGGTGAAAAACTGTTTTTT.

The chain uses TRBV28 and TRBJ1-5; weak D call: TRBD1 (6 bases). Trimming shortened V by 4 bases and J by 2 bases, and 9 bases separated the two germline ends. The germline CDR1 and CDR2 sequences are MDHEN and SYDVKM. The CDR3 is 14 residues long. CDR3 bases: TGTGCCAGCAGTTCAGGGGCCGGCAATCAGCCCCAGCATTTT. This codes for CASSSGAGNQPQHF.

This clone has a handful of counts. A read error may account for a junction end that differs from germline. The chain combines TRBV6-5 with TRBJ1-1, with TRBD1 matching over 7 bases. This CDR3 spans 13 amino acids. The germline V gene has CDR1 MNHEY and CDR2 SVGAGI. This CDR3 reads CATSGTANTEAFF. In DNA form, the CDR3 reads TGTGCCACCAGTGGGACAGCGAACACTGAAGCTTTCTTT.

This sequence joins TRBV27 and TRBJ2-5; D uncertain. The CDR3 is 13 residues long. Trimming took 3 bases from V and 2 from J, leaving 7 bases between them. From germline, CDR1 is MNHEY and CDR2 SMNVEV (reference sequence). This chain's CDR3 is CASSFRVQETQYF. CDR3 in DNA: TGTGCCAGCAGTTTTCGGGTACAAGAGACCCAGTACTTC.

The chain employs TRBV11-2 and TRBJ2-1, with 7 nucleotides matching TRBD2. Germline-derived CDR1 and CDR2 are SGHAT and FQNNGV. The CDR3 has 19 residues. Trimming cost V 0 bases and J 0 bases; bases outside gene matches: 11. The CDR3 loop reads CASSLDPSIAGHSYNEQFF. CDR3 DNA: TGTGCCAGCAGCTTAGATCCGTCAATAGCGGGCCACTCCTACAATGAGCAGTTCTTC.

The chain is built from TRBV6-5 and TRBJ2-7, with 13 bases fitting TRBD2. V lost 10 bases to trimming and J lost 5 bases; unmatched junction nucleotides: 11. This CDR3 region has 15 residues. Germline V CDR1 and CDR2: MNHEY, SVGAGI. The CDR3 is CATVLGTSGKHEQYF. The CDR3 DNA is TGTGCCACCGTTCTTGGGACTAGCGGGAAACACGAGCAGTACTTC.